Listed here are 9 T cell receptor beta chains from one sample, sequenced in a study of blood T cells in healthy people across ages. Primers used in a second PCR of roughly 6 to 12 cycles were a sample-barcoded 5' primer and a J-beta primer mix. TCRdb re-derived calls from the 5' RACE reads in MiXCR, one entry per CDR3 protein. The sample consists of 630,000 or so distinct CDR3 sequences, less than 35% of them appearing once. Sequenced sample: blood. The origin of the receptors is a woman older than 75 in good health.

This clonotype has only a few counts. The rearrangement uses TRBV12-3 or TRBV12-4 and TRBJ2-1; TRBD1 matches 8 bases. The J call may be faulty, since TRBJ2-7 better matches the DNA end. The CDR3 length is 15 residues. CDR3 coding DNA: TGTGCCAGCAGTAGGACAGGGAGCTCCTACAATGAGCAGTACTTC. Translated, it gives CASSRTGSSYNEQYF.

This clonotype was seen many times. This chain connects TRBV15 to TRBJ2-3, with 8 bases aligning to TRBD2. This CDR3 has 15 amino acids. The germline gives CDR1 LNHNV, CDR2 YYDKDF (reference sequence). The ends lost 4 bases at V and 2 bases at J; junction bases unmatched: 5. CDR3 DNA: TGTGCCACCAGCACTCGGGGGGGCCACACAGATACGCAGTATTTT. Translating it yields CATSTRGGHTDTQYF.

Turning to this clonotype: A read error is possible here, since a much larger clone lies one base away. V and J are TRBV6-5 and TRBJ1-2, with D unresolved. There are 15 residues in the CDR3. Germline V gene data show CDR1 as MNHEY and CDR2 as SVGAGI. The CDR3: CTSSPRGPWGYGYTF. In DNA, the CDR3 is TGTACCAGCAGTCCTCGTGGGCCTTGGGGCTATGGCTACACCTTC.

V gene TRBV6-5 combines with J gene TRBJ2-7; 7 nucleotides match TRBD1. V gave up 5 bases and J gave up 2 bases; unmatched junction bases: 6. The CDR3 runs to 14 residues. Per the germline V gene, CDR1 is MNHEY and CDR2 is SVGAGI. CDR3 sequence (DNA): TGTGCCAGCAGTCCTCAGACAGGGCCCTACGAGCAGTACTTC. Its translation is CASSPQTGPYEQYF.

The table lists this clonotype with many counts. The chain joins TRBV5-1 to TRBJ2-1; TRBD1 is a possible D gene (5 bases). V lost 0 bases to trimming and J lost 7 bases, with 14 bases between them. The CDR3 is made up of 15 amino acids. CDR1 and CDR2 (germline): SGHRS, YFSETQ. In nucleotides, the CDR3 is TGCGCCAGCAGCTTGGCCGCAGGGCTGGGGAATGAGCAGTTCTTC. Translation gives CASSLAAGLGNEQFF.

This clonotype has a count of ten or more. This chain connects TRBV29-1 to TRBJ2-5, with TRBD1 matching 10 bases. The germline V gene has CDR1 SQVTM and CDR2 ANQGSEA. This CDR3 spans 13 amino acids. V gave up 5 bases and J gave up 4 bases; unmatched junction bases: 4. The CDR3 DNA reads as TGCAGCGTTTCGACAGGGGGCCTAGAGACCCAGTACTTC. Protein: CSVSTGGLETQYF.

In this sample, this clonotype turned up many times. This chain connects TRBV10-3 to TRBJ1-5; 8 bases align to TRBD1. The germline V gene has CDR1 ENHRY and CDR2 SYGVKD. V lost 5 bases and J lost 7; bases outside the gene matches: 4. The CDR3 has 13 residues. CDR3 bases: TGTGCCATCAGTCAGACAGGGGACCAGCCCCAGCATTTT. Amino acid sequence: CAISQTGDQPQHF.

In this sample, this clonotype turned up a few times. The chain has TRBV7-3 and TRBJ2-5; 9 nucleotides line up with TRBD1. The tail of the sequence fits TRBJ2-1 better, so the J call may be wrong. CDR3 size: 15 residues. The germline gives CDR1 SGHTA, CDR2 FQGTGA. This CDR3 is CASSLGQGHQETQFF. In nucleotides, the CDR3 is TGTGCCAGCAGCCTCGGACAGGGGCATCAAGAGACCCAGTTCTTC.

In regard to this clonotype: A junction boundary mismatches the germline segment, possibly from a read error. This chain connects TRBV20-1 to TRBJ2-5; D unclear. The end of the DNA is better explained by TRBJ2-7, so the J call may be wrong. CDR1 is DFQATT, CDR2 SNEGSKA, per germline (reference sequence). The CDR3 sequence is 13 residues long. The CDR3 region is CSAFLYISSEQYF. CDR3 DNA: TGCAGTGCTTTTTTGTACATCTCCTCCGAGCAGTACTTC.